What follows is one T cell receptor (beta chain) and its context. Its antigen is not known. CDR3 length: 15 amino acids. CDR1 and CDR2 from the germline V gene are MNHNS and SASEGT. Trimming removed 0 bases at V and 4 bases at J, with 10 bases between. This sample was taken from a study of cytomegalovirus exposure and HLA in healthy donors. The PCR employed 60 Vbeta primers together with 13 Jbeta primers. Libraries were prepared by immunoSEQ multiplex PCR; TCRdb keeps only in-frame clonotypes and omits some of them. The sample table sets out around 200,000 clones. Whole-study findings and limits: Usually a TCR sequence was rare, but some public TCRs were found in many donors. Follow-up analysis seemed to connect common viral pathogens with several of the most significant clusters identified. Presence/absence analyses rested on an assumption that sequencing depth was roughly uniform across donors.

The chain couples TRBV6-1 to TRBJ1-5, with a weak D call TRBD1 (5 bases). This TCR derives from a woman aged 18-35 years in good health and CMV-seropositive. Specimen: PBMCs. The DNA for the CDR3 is TGTGCCAGCAGTGAAGCCTGGGGCACGAATCAGCCCCAGCATTTT. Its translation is CASSEAWGTNQPQHF.